This T cell receptor (beta chain) is drawn from a study of CD8 T cells in Susac syndrome. The multiple sclerosis controls were treatment-naive patients, and their relapsing-remitting disease was stable or active. About 0.45 to 1 ug RNA was reverse transcribed with random hexamers. Multiplex immunoSEQ PCR targeted 54 Vbeta and 13 Jbeta TCR beta segments. In TCRdb, the immunoSEQ multiplex PCR reads were re-called with MiXCR into one record per CDR3 protein. The sample lists about 200,000 distinct CDR3 sequences, 95% occurring once. The CDR3 loop spans 16 amino acids. The germline CDR1 and CDR2 sequences are SGHVS and FNYEAQ. Germline trimming cut 2 bases from V and 6 bases from J; bases unmatched to any gene: 8.

This receptor was identified in a human donor with multiple sclerosis. The sequencing input was CD4+ T cells from PBMCs. The V and J genes are TRBV7-6 and TRBJ2-7, with 12 bases matching TRBD1. The chain's CDR3 is CASSLSPGTGGSEQYF. CDR3 DNA sequence: TGTGCCAGCAGCTTAAGTCCCGGGACAGGGGGCAGCGAGCAGTACTTC.